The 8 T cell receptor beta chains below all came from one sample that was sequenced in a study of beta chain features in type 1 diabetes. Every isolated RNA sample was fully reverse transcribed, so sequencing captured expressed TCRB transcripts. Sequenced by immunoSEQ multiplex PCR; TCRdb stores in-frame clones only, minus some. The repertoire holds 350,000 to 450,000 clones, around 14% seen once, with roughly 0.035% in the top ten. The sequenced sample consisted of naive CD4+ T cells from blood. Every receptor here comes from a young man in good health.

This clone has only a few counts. CDR3 DNA sequence: TGTGCCAGCAGCTTAGCTGGGCCCGGACAGCCCCAGCATTTT. This gives the protein CASSLAGPGQPQHF. The chain couples TRBV7-2 to TRBJ1-5; D gene ambiguous. Germline CDR1 SGHTA, CDR2 FQGNSA. The length of the CDR3 is 14 residues. The V end lost 0 bases, the J end lost 7 bases, and 10 bases lay between the germline ends.

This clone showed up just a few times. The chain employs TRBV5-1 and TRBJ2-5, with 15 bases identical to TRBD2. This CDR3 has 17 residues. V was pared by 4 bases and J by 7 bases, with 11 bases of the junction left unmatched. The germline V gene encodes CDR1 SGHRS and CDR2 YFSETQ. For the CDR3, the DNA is TGCGCCAGCAGCGGCATCCCGGGACTAGCGGGAGGATGGACCCAGTACTTC. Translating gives CASSGIPGLAGGWTQYF.

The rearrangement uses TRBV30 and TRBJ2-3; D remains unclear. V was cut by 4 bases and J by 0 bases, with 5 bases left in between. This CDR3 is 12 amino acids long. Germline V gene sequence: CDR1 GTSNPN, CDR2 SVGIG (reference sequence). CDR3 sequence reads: CAWTASTDTQYF. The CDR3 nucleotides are TGTGCCTGGACTGCTAGCACAGATACGCAGTATTTT. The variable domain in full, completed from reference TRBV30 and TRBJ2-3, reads SQTIHQWPATLVQPVGSPLSLECTVEGTSNPNLYWYRQAAGRGLQLLFYSVGIGQISSEVPQNLSASRPQDRQFILSSKKLLLSDSGFYLCAWTASTDTQYFGPGTRLTVL.

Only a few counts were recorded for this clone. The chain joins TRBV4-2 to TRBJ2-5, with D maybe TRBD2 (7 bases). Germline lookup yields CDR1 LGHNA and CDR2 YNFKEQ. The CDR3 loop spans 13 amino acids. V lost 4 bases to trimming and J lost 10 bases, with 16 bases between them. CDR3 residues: CASSRGAGADQYF. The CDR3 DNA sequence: TGTGCCAGCAGCCGAGGTGCGGGGGCCGACCAGTACTTC.

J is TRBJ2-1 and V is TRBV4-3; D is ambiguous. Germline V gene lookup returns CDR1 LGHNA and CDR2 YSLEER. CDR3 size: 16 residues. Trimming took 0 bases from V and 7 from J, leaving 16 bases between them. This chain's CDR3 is CASSQEGYSWKNEQFF. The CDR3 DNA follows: TGCGCCAGCAGCCAAGAGGGTTACTCTTGGAAAAATGAGCAGTTCTTC.

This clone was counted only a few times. CDR3: CATSTEQGANYGYTF. Here the CDR3 DNA reads TGTGCCACCAGCACCGAGCAGGGAGCTAACTATGGCTACACCTTC. This chain uses TRBV15 with TRBJ1-2; possibly TRBD1 for D (5 bases). Germline CDR1 is LNHNV and CDR2 is YYDKDF (reference sequence). Trimming shortened V by 4 bases and J by 0 bases, and 12 bases separated the two germline ends. The CDR3 consists of 15 residues. Combining the CDR3 with reference TRBV15 and TRBJ1-2 gives the whole variable domain DAMVIQNPRYQVTQFGKPVTLSCSQTLNHNVMYWYQQKSSQAPKLLFHYYDKDFNNEADTPDNFQSRRPNTSFCFLDIRSPGLGDTAMYLCATSTEQGANYGYTFGSGTRLTVV.

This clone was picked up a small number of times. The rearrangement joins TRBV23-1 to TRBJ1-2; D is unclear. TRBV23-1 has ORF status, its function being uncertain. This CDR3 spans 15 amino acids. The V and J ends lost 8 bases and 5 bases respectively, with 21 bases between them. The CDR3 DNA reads TGCGCCAGCCCTCCGAAAAGGGAAGTTATGTATGGCTACACCTTC. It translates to CASPPKREVMYGYTF.

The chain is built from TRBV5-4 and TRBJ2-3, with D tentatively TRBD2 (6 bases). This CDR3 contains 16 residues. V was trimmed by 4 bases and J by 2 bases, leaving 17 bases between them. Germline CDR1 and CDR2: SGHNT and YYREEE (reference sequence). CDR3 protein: CASSDRDLLVTDTQYF. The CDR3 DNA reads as TGTGCCAGCAGCGACCGGGACTTGCTCGTCACAGATACGCAGTATTTT.